This T cell receptor beta chain stems from a study of Graves' ophthalmopathy and Graves' hyperthyroidism. Additional autoimmune diseases, uncontrolled infections, pregnancy or lactation disqualified patients. The ends were cut back, 4 bases at V and 7 bases at J, with 12 bases in the middle. Germline lookup yields CDR1 KGHDR and CDR2 SFDVKD. The CDR3 totals 14 residues. The authors amplified TCR beta CDR3 regions from RNA transcripts. The library came from an HTBI-primed first-round RT-PCR and a second-round multiplex PCR. TCRdb processed the multiplex PCR reads anew with MiXCR; each CDR3 protein has one entry. This table holds 200,000 to 250,000 distinct CDR3 sequences, 20% to 25% found once. This clonotype has at least ten counts.

The source of this sequence is a woman aged 45 to 65 with Graves' ophthalmopathy. Source material: peripheral blood. V gene TRBV24-1 combines with J gene TRBJ2-2; D possibly corresponds to TRBD2 (5 bases). The CDR3 reads CATSDPGISGELFF. Here the CDR3 DNA reads TGTGCCACCAGTGACCCCGGGATCAGCGGGGAGCTGTTTTTT.